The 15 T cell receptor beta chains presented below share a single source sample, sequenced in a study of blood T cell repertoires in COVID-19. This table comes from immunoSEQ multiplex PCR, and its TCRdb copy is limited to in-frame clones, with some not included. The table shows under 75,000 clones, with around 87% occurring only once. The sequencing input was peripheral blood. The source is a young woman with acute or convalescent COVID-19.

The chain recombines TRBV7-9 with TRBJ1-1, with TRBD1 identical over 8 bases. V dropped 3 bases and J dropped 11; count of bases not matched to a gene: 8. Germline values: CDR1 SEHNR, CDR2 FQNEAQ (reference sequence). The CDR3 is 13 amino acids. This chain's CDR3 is CASSLDRVTEAFF. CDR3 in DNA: TGTGCCAGCAGCTTGGACAGGGTGACAGAGGCTTTCTTT.

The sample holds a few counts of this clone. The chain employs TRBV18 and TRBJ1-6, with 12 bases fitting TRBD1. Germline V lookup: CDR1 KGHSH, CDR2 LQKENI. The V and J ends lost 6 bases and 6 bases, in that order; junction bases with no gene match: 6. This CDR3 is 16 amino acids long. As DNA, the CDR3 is TGTGCCAGCTCGGAGGGACAGGGGGCCCTTAATTCACCCCTCCACTTT. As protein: CASSEGQGALNSPLHF.

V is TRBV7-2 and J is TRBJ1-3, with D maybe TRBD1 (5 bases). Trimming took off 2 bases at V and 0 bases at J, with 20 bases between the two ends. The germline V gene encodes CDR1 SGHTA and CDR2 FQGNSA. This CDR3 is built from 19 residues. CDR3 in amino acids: CASSLLGSTVGRSGNTIYF. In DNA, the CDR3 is TGTGCCAGCAGCTTATTAGGATCGACAGTCGGGCGCTCTGGAAACACCATATATTTT.

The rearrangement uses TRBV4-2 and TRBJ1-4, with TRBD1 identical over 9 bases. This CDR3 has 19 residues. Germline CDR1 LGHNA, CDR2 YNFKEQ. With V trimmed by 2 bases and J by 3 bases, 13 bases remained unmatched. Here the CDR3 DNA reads TGTGCCAGCAGCCAAAGGTACCGGGACAGGGAAGTAGCTAATGAAAAACTGTTTTTT. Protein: CASSQRYRDREVANEKLFF.

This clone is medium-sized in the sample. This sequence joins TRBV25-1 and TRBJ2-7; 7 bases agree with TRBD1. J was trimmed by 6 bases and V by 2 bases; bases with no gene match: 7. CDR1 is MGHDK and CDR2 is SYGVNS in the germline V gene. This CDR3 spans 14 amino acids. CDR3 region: CASSELRDSSEQYF. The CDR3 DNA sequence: TGTGCCAGCAGTGAACTTAGGGACAGTTCCGAGCAGTACTTC.

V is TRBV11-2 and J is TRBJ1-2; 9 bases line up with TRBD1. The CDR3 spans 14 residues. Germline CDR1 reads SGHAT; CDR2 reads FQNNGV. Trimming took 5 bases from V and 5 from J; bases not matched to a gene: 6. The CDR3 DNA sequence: TGTGCCAGCAGCGTAGGGGGGACAGGGTATGGCTACACCTTC. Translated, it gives CASSVGGTGYGYTF.

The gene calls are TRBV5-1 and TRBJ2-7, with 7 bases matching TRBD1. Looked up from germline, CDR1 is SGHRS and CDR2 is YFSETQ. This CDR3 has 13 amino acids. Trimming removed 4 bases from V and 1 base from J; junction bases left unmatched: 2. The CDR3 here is CASSPGQSYEQYF. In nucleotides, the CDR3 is TGCGCCAGCAGCCCGGGACAGTCCTACGAGCAGTACTTC.

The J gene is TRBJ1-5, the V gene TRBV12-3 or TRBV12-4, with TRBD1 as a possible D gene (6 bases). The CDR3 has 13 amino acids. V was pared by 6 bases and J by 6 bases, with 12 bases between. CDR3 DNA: TGTGCCAGCAGGTCAGGGGCTTTTCAGCCCCAGCATTTT. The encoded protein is CASRSGAFQPQHF.

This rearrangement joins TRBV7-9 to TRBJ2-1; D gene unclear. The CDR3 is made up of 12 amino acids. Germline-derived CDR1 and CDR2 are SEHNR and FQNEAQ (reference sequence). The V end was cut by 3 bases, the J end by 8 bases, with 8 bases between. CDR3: CASSFSLHEQFF. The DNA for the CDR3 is TGTGCCAGCAGCTTTAGCCTGCATGAGCAGTTCTTC.

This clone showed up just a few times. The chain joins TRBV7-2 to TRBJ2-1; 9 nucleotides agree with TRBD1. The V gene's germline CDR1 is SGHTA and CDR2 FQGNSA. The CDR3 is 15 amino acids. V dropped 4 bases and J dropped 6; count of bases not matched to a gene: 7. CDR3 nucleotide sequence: TGTGCCAGCAGCTACGGGACAGGGAAGGGCAATGAGCAGTTCTTC. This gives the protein CASSYGTGKGNEQFF.

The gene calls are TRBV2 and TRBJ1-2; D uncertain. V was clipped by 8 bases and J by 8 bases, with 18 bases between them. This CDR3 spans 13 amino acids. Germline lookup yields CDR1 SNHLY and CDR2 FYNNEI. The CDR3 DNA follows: TGTGCCAGCGGTACGAGAGTGCCTGAGGGCTACACCTTC. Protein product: CASGTRVPEGYTF. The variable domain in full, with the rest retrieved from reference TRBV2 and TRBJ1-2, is EPEVTQTPSHQVTQMGQEVILRCVPISNHLYFYWYRQILGQKVEFLVSFYNNEISEKSEIFDDQFSVERPDGSNFTLKIRSTKLEDSAMYFCASGTRVPEGYTFGSGTRLTVV.

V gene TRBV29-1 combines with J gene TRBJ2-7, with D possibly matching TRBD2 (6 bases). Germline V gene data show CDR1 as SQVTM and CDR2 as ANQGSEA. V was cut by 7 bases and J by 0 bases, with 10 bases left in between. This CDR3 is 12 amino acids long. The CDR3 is CSARGSSYEQYF. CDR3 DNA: TGCAGCGCCCGGGGGAGCTCCTACGAGCAGTACTTC.

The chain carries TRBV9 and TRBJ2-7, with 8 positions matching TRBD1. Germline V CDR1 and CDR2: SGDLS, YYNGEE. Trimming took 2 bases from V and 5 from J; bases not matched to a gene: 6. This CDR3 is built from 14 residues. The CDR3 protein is CASSVRTGTHEQYF. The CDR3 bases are TGTGCCAGCAGCGTCCGGACAGGGACCCACGAGCAGTACTTC.

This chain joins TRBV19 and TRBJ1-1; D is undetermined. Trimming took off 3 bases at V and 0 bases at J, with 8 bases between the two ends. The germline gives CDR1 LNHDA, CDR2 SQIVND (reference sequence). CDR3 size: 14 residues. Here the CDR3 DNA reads TGTGCCAGTAGTATTATAGGAGTGAACACTGAAGCTTTCTTT. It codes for CASSIIGVNTEAFF.

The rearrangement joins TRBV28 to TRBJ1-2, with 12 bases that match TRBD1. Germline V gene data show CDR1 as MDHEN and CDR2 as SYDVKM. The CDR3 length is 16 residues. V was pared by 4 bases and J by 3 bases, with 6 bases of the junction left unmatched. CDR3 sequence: CASSYAGTGGYYGYTF. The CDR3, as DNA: TGTGCCAGCAGTTACGCCGGGACAGGGGGCTACTATGGCTACACCTTC.